A single TCR beta chain is shown here with its context. Its antigen is not identified. The record originates from a study of cytomegalovirus exposure and HLA in healthy donors. Broader study findings: Reports described diagnosis of cytomegalovirus status by the classifier as highly specific and sensitive. Earlier results showed most TCR beta V segments being productive about 87% or about 30% of the time. The study listed under 200 cytomegalovirus-associated TCR beta chains.

Both 60 Vbeta primers and 13 Jbeta primers went into the PCR. Measured with immunoSEQ multiplex PCR; TCRdb has only the in-frame clones, and not every one. The sample records about 120,000 clones, about 80% being singletons. The V segment lost 6 bases and the J segment 8 bases; nucleotides outside the gene matches: 10. The CDR3 is made up of 15 amino acids. The germline V gene encodes CDR1 SQVTM and CDR2 ANQGSEA. Sample: PBMCs. This sequence joins TRBV29-1 and TRBJ2-2; 12 bases are a match to TRBD2. This clonotype was obtained from a man aged 55 to 70 in good health and CMV-seropositive. The DNA of the CDR3 is TGCAGCGTGGATGGACTAGCGGGAACATATGGGGAGCTGTTTTTT. This translates into CSVDGLAGTYGELFF.